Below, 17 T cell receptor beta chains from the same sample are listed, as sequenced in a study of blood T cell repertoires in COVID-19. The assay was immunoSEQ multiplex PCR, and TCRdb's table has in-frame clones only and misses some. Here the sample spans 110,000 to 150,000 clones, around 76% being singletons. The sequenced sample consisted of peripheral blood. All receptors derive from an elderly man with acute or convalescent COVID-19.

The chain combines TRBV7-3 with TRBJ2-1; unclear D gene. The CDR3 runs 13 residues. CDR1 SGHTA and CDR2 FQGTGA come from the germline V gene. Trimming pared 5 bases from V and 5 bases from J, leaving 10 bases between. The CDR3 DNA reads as TGTGCCAGCAGCCTAAATTCCAACAATGAGCAGTTCTTC. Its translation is CASSLNSNNEQFF.

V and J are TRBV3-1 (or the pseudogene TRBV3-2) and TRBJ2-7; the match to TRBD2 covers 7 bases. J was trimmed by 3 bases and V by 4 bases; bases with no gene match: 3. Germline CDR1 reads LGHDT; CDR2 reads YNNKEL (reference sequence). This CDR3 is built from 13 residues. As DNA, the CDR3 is TGTGCCAGCAGCCCCGGGGGGTACTACGAGCAGTACTTC. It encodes CASSPGGYYEQYF.

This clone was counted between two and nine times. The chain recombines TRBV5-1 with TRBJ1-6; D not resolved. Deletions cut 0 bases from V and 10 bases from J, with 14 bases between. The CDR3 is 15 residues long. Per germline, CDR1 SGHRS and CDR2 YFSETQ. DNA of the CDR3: TGCGCCAGCAGCTTGGAAAGGCCAGGATTCTCACCCCTCCACTTT. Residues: CASSLERPGFSPLHF.

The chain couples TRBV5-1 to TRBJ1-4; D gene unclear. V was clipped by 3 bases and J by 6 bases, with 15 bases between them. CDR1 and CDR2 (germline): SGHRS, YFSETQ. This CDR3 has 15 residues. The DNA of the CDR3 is TGCGCCAGCAGCTCCCGCCCCAAAACGGATGAAAAACTGTTTTTT. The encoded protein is CASSSRPKTDEKLFF.

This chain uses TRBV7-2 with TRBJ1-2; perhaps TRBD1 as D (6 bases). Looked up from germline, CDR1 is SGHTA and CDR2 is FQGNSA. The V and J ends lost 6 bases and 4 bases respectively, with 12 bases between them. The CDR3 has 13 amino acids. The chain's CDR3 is CASRQNRVYGYTF. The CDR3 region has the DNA TGTGCCAGCAGGCAAAACAGGGTCTATGGCTACACCTTC.

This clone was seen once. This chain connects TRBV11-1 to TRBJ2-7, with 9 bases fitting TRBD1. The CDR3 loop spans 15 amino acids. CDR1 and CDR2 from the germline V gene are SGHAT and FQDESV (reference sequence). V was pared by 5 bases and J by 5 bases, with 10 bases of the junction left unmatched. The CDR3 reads CASSRTTGGINEQYF. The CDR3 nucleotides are TGTGCCAGCAGCCGAACGACAGGGGGTATCAACGAGCAGTACTTC.

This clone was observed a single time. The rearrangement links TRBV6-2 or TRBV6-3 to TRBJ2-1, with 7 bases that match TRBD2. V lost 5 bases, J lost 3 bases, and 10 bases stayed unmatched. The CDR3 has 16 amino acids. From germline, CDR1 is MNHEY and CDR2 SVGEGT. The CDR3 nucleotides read TGTGCCAGCAGTCCCCACGGTGGGGGGGACTACAATGAGCAGTTCTTC. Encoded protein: CASSPHGGGDYNEQFF.

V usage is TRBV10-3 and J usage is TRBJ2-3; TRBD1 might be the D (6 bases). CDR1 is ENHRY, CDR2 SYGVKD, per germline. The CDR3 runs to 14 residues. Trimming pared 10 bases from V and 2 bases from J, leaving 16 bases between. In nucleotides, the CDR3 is TGTGCCACCTCCGGGACAAAAGCCACAGATACGCAGTATTTT. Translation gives CATSGTKATDTQYF.

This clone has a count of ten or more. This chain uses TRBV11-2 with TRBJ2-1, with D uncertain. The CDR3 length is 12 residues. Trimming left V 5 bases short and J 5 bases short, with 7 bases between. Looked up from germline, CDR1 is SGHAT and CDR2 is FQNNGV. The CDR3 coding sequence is TGTGCCAGCAGCCTACAGAACAATGAGCAGTTCTTC. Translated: CASSLQNNEQFF. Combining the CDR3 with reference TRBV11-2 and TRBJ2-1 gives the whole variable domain EAGVAQSPRYKIIEKRQSVAFWCNPISGHATLYWYQQILGQGPKLLIQFQNNGVVDDSQLPKDRFSAERLKGVDSTLKIQPAKLEDSAVYLCASSLQNNEQFFGPGTRLTVL.

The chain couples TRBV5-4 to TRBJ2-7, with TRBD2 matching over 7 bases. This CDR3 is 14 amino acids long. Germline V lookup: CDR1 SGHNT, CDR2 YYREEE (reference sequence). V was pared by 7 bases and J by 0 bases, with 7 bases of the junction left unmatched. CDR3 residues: CASGIAGSSYEQYF. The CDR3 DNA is TGTGCCAGCGGCATAGCGGGTAGCTCCTACGAGCAGTACTTC.

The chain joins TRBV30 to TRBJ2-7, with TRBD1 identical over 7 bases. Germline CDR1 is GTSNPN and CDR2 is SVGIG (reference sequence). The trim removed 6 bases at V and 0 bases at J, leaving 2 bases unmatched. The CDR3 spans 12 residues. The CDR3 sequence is CACGQVSYEQYF. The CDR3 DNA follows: TGTGCCTGCGGACAGGTCTCCTACGAGCAGTACTTC.

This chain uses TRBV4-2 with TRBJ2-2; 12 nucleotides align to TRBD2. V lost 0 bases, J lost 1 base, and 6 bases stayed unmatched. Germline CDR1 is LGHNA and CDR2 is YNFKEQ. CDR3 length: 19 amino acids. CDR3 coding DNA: TGTGCCAGCAGCCAAGATATAAGACTAGCGGGGGAGAACACCGGGGAGCTGTTTTTT. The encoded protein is CASSQDIRLAGENTGELFF.

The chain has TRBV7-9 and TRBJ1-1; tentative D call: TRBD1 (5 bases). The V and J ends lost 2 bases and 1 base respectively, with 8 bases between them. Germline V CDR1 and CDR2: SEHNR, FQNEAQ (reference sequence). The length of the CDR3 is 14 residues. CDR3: CASSLSGGNTEAFF. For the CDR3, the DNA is TGTGCCAGCAGCTTAAGCGGGGGGAACACTGAAGCTTTCTTT. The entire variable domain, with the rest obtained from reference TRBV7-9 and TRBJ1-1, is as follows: DTGVSQNPRHKITKRGQNVTFRCDPISEHNRLYWYRQTLGQGPEFLTYFQNEAQLEKSRLLSDRFSAERPKGSFSTLEIQRTEQGDSAMYLCASSLSGGNTEAFFGQGTRLTVV.

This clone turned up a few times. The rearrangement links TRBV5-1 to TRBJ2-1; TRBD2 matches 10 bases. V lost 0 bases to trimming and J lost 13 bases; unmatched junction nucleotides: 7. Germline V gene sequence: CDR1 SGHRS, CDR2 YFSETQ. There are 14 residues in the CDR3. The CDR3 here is CASSLGLAGVSQFF. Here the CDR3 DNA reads TGCGCCAGCAGCTTGGGGCTAGCGGGGGTTTCACAGTTCTTC.

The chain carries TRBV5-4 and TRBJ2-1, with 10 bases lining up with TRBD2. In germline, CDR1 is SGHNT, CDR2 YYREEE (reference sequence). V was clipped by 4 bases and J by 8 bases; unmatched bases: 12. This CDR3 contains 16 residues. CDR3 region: CASSPEALAGAHEQFF. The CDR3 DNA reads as TGTGCCAGCAGCCCGGAAGCGCTAGCGGGGGCCCATGAGCAGTTCTTC.

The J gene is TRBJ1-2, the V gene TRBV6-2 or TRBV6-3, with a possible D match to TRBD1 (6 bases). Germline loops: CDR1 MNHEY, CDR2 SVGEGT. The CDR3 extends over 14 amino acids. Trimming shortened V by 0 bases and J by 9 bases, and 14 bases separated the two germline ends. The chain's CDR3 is CASSYSGAPGSYTF. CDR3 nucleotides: TGTGCCAGCAGTTACTCGGGGGCCCCCGGAAGCTACACCTTC.

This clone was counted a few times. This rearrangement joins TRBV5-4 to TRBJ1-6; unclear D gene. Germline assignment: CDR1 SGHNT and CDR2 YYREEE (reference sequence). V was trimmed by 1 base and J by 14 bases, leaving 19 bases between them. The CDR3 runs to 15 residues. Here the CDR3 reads CASSLRVGTHDALHF. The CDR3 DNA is TGTGCCAGCAGCTTGCGGGTCGGAACGCACGATGCCCTCCACTTT.